Listed below are T cell receptor beta chains from one sample, sequenced in a study of T cell responses to AZD1222 COVID-19 vaccine. The protocol was immunoSEQ multiplex PCR, while the TCRdb copy is restricted to in-frame clones and leaves out a portion. Among tens of thousands of clones listed, 75% to 85% were seen once. The source material was peripheral blood, sampled on day 0 of AZD1222 vaccination. These receptors came from an adult in good health. The CDR3 runs from the conserved cysteine through the conserved F or W. Each record gives: V gene, CDR3 protein.

TRBV10-3,CAISEGLNQPQHF
TRBV12-5,CASGLGRDNEQFF
TRBV2,CASRGGELETQYF
TRBV2,CASSAAVSSYNEQFF
TRBV11-3,CASSLETIAGGSDEQFF
TRBV6-1,CASSEAGTGRDTQYF
TRBV6-5,CATGTAITEAFF
TRBV11-2,CASSLGPPVKGYTF
TRBV28,CASSLSGVGQPQHF
TRBV5-1,CASSLASSGTYEQFF
TRBV28,CASRPNTDTQYF
TRBV18,CASSPNRGGAYEQYF
TRBV5-6,CASSLSGAYNEQFF
TRBV4-1,CASSQDNSYGYTF
TRBV6-5,CASDRGVSGNTIYF
TRBV5-1,CASSLLASGAKGTDTQYF
TRBV6-5,CASSGLAALWNEQFF
TRBV28,CASSFLSGASTEAFF
TRBV7-8,CASSFLQDNSPLHF
TRBV6-4,CASSDEGDTQYF
TRBV3-1/TRBV3-2,CASSLDTYNEQFF
TRBV3-1/TRBV3-2,CASSQWRGGPYNEQFF
TRBV13,CASSQQGAGELFF
TRBV29-1,CSVGDGLYEQYF
TRBV10-2,CASSEGTVYGYTF
TRBV7-9,CASSPLPESYNEQFF
TRBV7-9,CAIGQGAINTGELFF
TRBV28,CASSPRSYAQAFF
TRBV5-4,CASSLGASRGGQETQYF
TRBV2,CASKIRAGAGDTQYF
TRBV3-1/TRBV3-2,CASSQDRSPGGSPLHF
TRBV11-2,CASSPPGTDTQYF
TRBV5-1,CASSLGGRDYNEQFF
TRBV11-1,CASSPTSASSYNEQFF
TRBV28,CASVRAGGPYEQYF
TRBV3-1/TRBV3-2,CASSRNEGATSYGYTF
TRBV19,CASSRGQGADTQYF
TRBV9,CASSQAGGSLSGNTIYF
TRBV6-5,CASSTGNQETQYF
TRBV2,CASTVPGGSYGYTF
TRBV2,CATSGPGTGGPLHF
TRBV19,CASSITSGKVQYF
TRBV7-2,CASSLTDSYEQYF
TRBV19,CASSTLQGAAGYTF
TRBV28,CASSLTYEQYF
TRBV2,CASSEDRLSSGNTIYF
TRBV30,CAWSAGELTGELFF
TRBV5-1,CASSLEGRQGEQYF
TRBV30,CAWSIGLGTEAFF
TRBV18,CASSEGLAGAYEQYF
TRBV12-5,CASGQDQETQYF
TRBV28,CASSRPDSYRSPLHF
TRBV19,CASSIMADLGNQPQHF
TRBV28,CASSKTPVGTEAFF
TRBV30,CAWKLGRGTEAFF
TRBV18,CASSPPKQVPNEQFF
TRBV19,CASSPEGEGDTQYF
TRBV19,CATEGRVTEAFF
TRBV14,CASSRQGGADTQYF
TRBV11-2,CASSSKGRMVTETQYF